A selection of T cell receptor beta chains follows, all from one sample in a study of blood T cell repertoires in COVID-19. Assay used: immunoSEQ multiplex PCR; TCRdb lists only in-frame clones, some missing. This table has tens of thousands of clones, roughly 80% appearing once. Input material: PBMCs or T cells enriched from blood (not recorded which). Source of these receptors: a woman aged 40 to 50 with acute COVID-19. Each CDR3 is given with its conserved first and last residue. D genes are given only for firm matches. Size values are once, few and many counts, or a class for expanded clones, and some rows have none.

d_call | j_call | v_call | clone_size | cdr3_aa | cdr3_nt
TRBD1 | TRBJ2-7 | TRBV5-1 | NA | CASSLDRGLSYEQYF | TGCGCCAGCAGCTTGGACAGGGGCCTATCCTACGAGCAGTACTTC
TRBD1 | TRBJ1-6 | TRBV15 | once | CATSRGSGQGGSPLHF | TGTGCCACCAGCAGAGGATCTGGGCAGGGGGGTTCACCCCTCCACTTT
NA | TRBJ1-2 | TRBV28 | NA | CASSLEVTTYGYTF | TGTGCCAGCAGTTTAGAAGTCACAACCTATGGCTACACCTTC
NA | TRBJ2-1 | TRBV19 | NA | CASSIYPAYNEQFF | TGTGCCAGTAGTATCTACCCCGCCTACAATGAGCAGTTCTTC
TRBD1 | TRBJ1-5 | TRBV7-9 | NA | CASSEGQLNQPQHF | TGTGCCAGCAGTGAGGGACAGTTGAATCAGCCCCAGCATTTT
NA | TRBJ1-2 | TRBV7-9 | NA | CASSLEIGASGTGYTF | TGTGCCAGCAGCTTAGAGATTGGGGCCTCAGGTACTGGCTACACCTTC
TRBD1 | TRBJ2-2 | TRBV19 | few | CASSTDRANTGELFF | TGTGCCAGTAGTACCGACAGGGCGAACACCGGGGAGCTGTTTTTT
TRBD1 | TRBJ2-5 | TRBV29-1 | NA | CSVDPGQGAGETQYF | TGCAGCGTTGATCCGGGACAGGGGGCCGGAGAGACCCAGTACTTC
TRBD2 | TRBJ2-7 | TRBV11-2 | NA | CASSSYPASGAKDEQYF | TGTGCCAGCAGCTCCTACCCAGCTAGCGGCGCCAAGGATGAGCAGTACTTC
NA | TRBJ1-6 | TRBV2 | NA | CASSEEGNGRSPLHF | TGTGCCAGCAGTGAAGAGGGGAATGGGCGCTCACCCCTCCACTTT
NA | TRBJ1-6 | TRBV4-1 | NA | CASSQDPGGDNSPLHF | TGCGCCAGCAGCCAAGACCCCGGGGGAGATAATTCACCCCTCCACTTT
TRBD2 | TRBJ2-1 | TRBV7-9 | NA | CASSLAGGRSYNEQFF | TGTGCCAGCAGCTTAGCGGGAGGGAGGTCCTACAATGAGCAGTTCTTC
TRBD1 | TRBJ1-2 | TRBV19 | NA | CASSPRTGLSYGYTF | TGTGCCAGTAGTCCTCGGACAGGGCTTTCCTATGGCTACACCTTC
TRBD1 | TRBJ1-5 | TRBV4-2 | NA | CASRHGDRVCNQPQHF | TGTGCCAGCAGACACGGGGACAGGGTTTGTAATCAGCCCCAGCATTTT
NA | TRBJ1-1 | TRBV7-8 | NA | CASSLSGALDAFF | TGTGCCAGCAGCTTATCCGGAGCACTTGACGCTTTCTTT
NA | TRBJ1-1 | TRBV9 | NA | CASSPQWNTEAFF | TGTGCCAGCAGCCCACAATGGAACACTGAAGCTTTCTTT
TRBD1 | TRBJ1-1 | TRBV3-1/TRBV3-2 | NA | CASSQDAGGAEAFF | TGTGCCAGCAGCCAAGATGCAGGGGGAGCTGAAGCTTTCTTT
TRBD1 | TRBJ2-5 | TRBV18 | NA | CASSPLPPRTGKETQYF | TGTGCCAGCTCACCGTTACCGCCGAGGACAGGAAAAGAGACCCAGTACTTC
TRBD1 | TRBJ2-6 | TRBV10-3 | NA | CAISLRDRSSSGANVLTF | TGTGCCATCAGCCTAAGGGACAGGTCCTCCTCTGGGGCCAACGTCCTGACTTTC
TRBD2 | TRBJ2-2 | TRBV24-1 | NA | CATSSSGGPLNTGELFF | TGTGCCACCAGTAGCAGCGGGGGGCCACTTAACACCGGGGAGCTGTTTTTT
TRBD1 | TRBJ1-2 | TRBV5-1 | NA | CASSSGDRGIYGYTF | TGCGCCAGCAGCTCAGGGGACAGGGGAATCTATGGCTACACCTTC
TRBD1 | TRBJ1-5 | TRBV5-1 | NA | CASSLGQGGNQPQHF | TGCGCCAGCAGCTTGGGACAGGGGGGAAATCAGCCCCAGCATTTT
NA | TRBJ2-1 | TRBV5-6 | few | CASSLGPGEQFF | TGTGCCAGCAGCTTGGGCCCAGGAGAGCAGTTCTTC
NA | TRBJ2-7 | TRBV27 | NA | CASSNRVTYEQYF | TGTGCCAGCAGTAACAGGGTTACCTACGAGCAGTACTTC
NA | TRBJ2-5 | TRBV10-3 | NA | CATRGGAGGLETQYF | TGTGCCACGAGAGGAGGGGCCGGGGGTTTGGAGACCCAGTACTTC
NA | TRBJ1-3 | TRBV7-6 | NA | CASSLDRSSGNTIYF | TGTGCCAGCAGCTTAGACCGGAGCTCTGGAAACACCATATATTTT
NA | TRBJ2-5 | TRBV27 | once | CASSFNPGLGGTQYF | TGTGCCAGCAGTTTTAACCCCGGTCTCGGTGGGACCCAGTACTTC
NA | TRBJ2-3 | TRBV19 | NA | CASSIGVSTDTQYF | TGTGCCAGTAGTATCGGGGTAAGCACAGATACGCAGTATTTT
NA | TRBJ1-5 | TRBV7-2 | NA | CASSPGSRGSNQPQHF | TGTGCCAGCAGCCCGGGGTCTCGAGGGAGCAATCAGCCCCAGCATTTT
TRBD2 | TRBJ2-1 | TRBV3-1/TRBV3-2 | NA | CASSQGTSGSPVNEQFF | TGTGCCAGCAGCCAAGGGACTAGCGGGAGCCCAGTCAATGAGCAGTTCTTC
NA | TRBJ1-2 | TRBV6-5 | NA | CASSYGQNYGYTF | TGTGCCAGCAGTTACGGGCAGAACTATGGCTACACCTTC
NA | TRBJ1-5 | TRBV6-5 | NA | CASSASWDMRQPQHF | TGTGCCAGCAGCGCCTCCTGGGACATGAGGCAGCCCCAGCATTTT
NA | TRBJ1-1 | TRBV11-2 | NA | CASSSGAAEAFF | TGTGCCAGCAGCTCTGGTGCGGCTGAAGCTTTCTTT
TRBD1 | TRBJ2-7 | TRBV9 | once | CASSVGQGSEQYF | TGTGCCAGCAGCGTAGGACAGGGAAGCGAGCAGTACTTC
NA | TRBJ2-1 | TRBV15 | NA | CATSSRIGNEQFF | TGTGCCACCAGCTCTCGGATCGGGAATGAGCAGTTCTTC
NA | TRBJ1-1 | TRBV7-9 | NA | CASRRDLKAFF | TGTGCCAGCAGACGTGACTTAAAAGCTTTCTTT
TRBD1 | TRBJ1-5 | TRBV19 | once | CASSETGLSFSNQPQHF | TGTGCCAGTAGTGAGACAGGGTTGAGTTTTAGCAATCAGCCCCAGCATTTT
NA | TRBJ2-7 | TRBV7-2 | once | CASSLSGLLAEQYF | TGTGCCAGCAGCCTTAGTGGTCTCCTTGCTGAGCAGTACTTC
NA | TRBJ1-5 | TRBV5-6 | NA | CASSLVSQGNQPQHF | TGTGCCAGCAGCTTGGTCTCGCAGGGCAATCAGCCCCAGCATTTT
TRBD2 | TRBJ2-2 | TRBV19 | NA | CASVGAGGTNTGELFF | TGTGCCAGTGTTGGAGCGGGAGGAACGAACACCGGGGAGCTGTTTTTT
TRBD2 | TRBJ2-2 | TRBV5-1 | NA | CASSLLAGDTGELFF | TGCGCCAGCAGCTTACTAGCGGGAGACACCGGGGAGCTGTTTTTT
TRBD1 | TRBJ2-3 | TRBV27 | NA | CASSIRRGRLTDTQYF | TGTGCCAGCAGTATCCGAAGGGGGCGTCTCACAGATACGCAGTATTTT
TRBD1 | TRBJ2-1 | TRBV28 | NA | CASRESAGTGGNEQFF | TGTGCCAGCAGGGAGAGCGCGGGGACAGGGGGCAATGAGCAGTTCTTC
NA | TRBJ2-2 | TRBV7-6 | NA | CASSLVRSGELFF | TGTGCCAGCAGCTTAGTGCGGTCCGGGGAGCTGTTTTTT
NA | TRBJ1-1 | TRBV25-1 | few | CASSGGIGRAITEAFF | TGTGCCAGCAGTGGAGGTATAGGCAGGGCCATCACTGAAGCTTTCTTT
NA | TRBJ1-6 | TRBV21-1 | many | CASSKERQVNSPLHF | TGTGCCAGCAGCAAAGAGAGACAGGTGAATTCACCCCTCCACTTT